A single sample is the source of the 31 T cell receptor beta chains below, sequenced in a study of CD8 T cell repertoires and HIV-1 epitope variants. Their recognized antigens are unknown. Sequencing used immunoSEQ multiplex PCR; TCRdb keeps in-frame clones, though not all of them. The sample holds about 7,100 clones; 66% are singletons and the top ten take roughly 40%. Sequenced input: cultured CD8+ T cells derived from PBMCs. The receptors come from a male donor with HIV.

The chain combines TRBV5-4 with TRBJ2-2, with D tentatively TRBD1 or TRBD2 (6 bases each). Germline CDR1 SGHNT, CDR2 YYREEE (reference sequence). Trimming pared 0 bases from V and 6 bases from J, leaving 15 bases between. The CDR3 is 16 amino acids. For the CDR3, the DNA is TGTGCCAGCAGCTTGGTAGTGGGGGGCTCCCCCGGGGAGCTGTTTTTT. Encoded protein: CASSLVVGGSPGELFF.

The CDR3 is CASSPWAGGADTEAFF. The CDR3 DNA is TGTGCCAGCAGTCCCTGGGCAGGGGGCGCGGACACTGAAGCTTTCTTT. This chain links TRBV28 with TRBJ1-1, with 8 positions matching TRBD1. Germline V gives CDR1 MDHEN, CDR2 SYDVKM. CDR3 length equals 16 residues. Trimming cost V 5 bases and J 3 bases; bases outside gene matches: 11.

V usage is TRBV28 and J usage is TRBJ1-6; 11 bases align to TRBD1. The J segment lost 5 bases and the V segment lost 4 bases, leaving 1 base of the junction unmatched. The CDR3 has 15 amino acids. Germline V lookup: CDR1 MDHEN, CDR2 SYDVKM. This CDR3 is CASSSGQGDNSPLHF. For the CDR3, the DNA is TGTGCCAGCAGTTCGGGACAGGGGGATAATTCACCCCTCCACTTT.

Points on this clone: Sequence at one end of the junction differs from germline and may be a read error. This chain links TRBV7-7 with TRBJ2-5, with a possible D match to TRBD2 (6 bases). In germline, CDR1 is SSHAT, CDR2 FNYEAQ (reference sequence). CDR3 size: 14 residues. CDR3: CASSFAGSQETQYF. The CDR3 DNA is TGTGCTAGCAGCTTCGCCGGGAGTCAAGAGACCCAGTACTTC.

Only a few counts were recorded for this clone. The genes are TRBV27 and TRBJ2-6; D remains unclear. From germline, CDR1 is MNHEY and CDR2 SMNVEV (reference sequence). The CDR3 is made up of 19 amino acids. Trimming left V 4 bases short and J 1 base short, with 20 bases between. The CDR3 loop reads CASSSMTEQVLSGANVLTF. The CDR3 DNA reads TGTGCCAGCAGTTCGATGACGGAGCAAGTTCTTTCTGGGGCCAACGTCCTGACTTTC.

The chain uses TRBV5-1 and TRBJ2-3, with unresolved D. The CDR3 consists of 11 residues. Trimming left V 7 bases short and J 2 bases short, with 5 bases between. Per germline, CDR1 SGHRS and CDR2 YFSETQ. Here the CDR3 DNA reads TGCGCCAGCCGGATCACAGATACGCAGTATTTT. It is translated as CASRITDTQYF.

This clone was seen only a few times. One end of the junction varies from germline; a read error may be responsible. The chain joins TRBV7-9 to TRBJ2-7; 7 positions agree with TRBD2. Germline V gene data show CDR1 as SEHNR and CDR2 as FQNEAQ (reference sequence). The CDR3 runs 17 residues. The CDR3 reads CASRLDGPSGAPYEQYF. In nucleotides, the CDR3 is TGTGCCAGCAGATTAGATGGTCCTAGCGGAGCCCCCTACGAGCAGTACTTC.

The V and J genes are TRBV7-2 and TRBJ1-2; weak D call: TRBD1 (5 bases). There are 14 residues in the CDR3. V was trimmed by 2 bases and J by 4 bases, leaving 11 bases between them. Germline CDR1 SGHTA, CDR2 FQGNSA. In nucleotides, the CDR3 is TGTGCCAGCAGCTTATTGACAGCGACCTATGGCTACACCTTC. Translating gives CASSLLTATYGYTF. Full variable domain (missing parts from reference TRBV7-2 and TRBJ1-2): GAGVSQSPSNKVTEKGKDVELRCDPISGHTALYWYRQSLGQGLEFLIYFQGNSAPDKSGLPSDRFSAERTGGSVSTLTIQRTQQEDSAVYLCASSLLTATYGYTFGSGTRLTVV.

The CDR3 here is CASSRIRRAGETQYF. As DNA, the CDR3 is TGTGCCAGCAGCCGGATCCGCAGGGCCGGAGAGACCCAGTACTTC. The gene calls are TRBV11-1 and TRBJ2-5; D may be TRBD1 (5 bases). Germline V gene sequence: CDR1 SGHAT, CDR2 FQDESV (reference sequence). V was cut by 5 bases and J by 4 bases, with 17 bases left in between. This CDR3 is 15 amino acids long.

This clone is termed large. The rearrangement uses TRBV27 and TRBJ1-2; 7 nucleotides line up with TRBD1. The V gene's germline CDR1 is MNHEY and CDR2 SMNVEV (reference sequence). The CDR3 totals 13 residues. V shed 5 bases, J shed 3 bases, and the junction held 3 bases outside the gene matches. The CDR3 region has the DNA TGTGCCAGCAGTGATACAGGGGACTATGGCTACACCTTC. Protein: CASSDTGDYGYTF.

This chain uses TRBV21-1 with TRBJ2-7; the table's D gene call, TRBD1, was not cross checked with the DNA. TRBV21-1 constitutes a pseudogene. The length of the CDR3 is 14 residues. The CDR3 nucleotides read TGTGCCAGCAGCAAAAAACCAGGGAAGTACGAGCAGTACTTC. This codes for CASSKKPGKYEQYF.

The V call is TRBV6-1, the J call TRBJ1-4, with D tentatively TRBD1 (6 bases). The CDR3 has 15 residues. Per germline, CDR1 MNHNS and CDR2 SASEGT. The V end was cut by 6 bases, the J end by 4 bases, with 15 bases between. The CDR3 DNA sequence: TGTGCCAGCAGCGCTACACAGGGCAGTAATGAAAAACTGTTTTTT. Residues: CASSATQGSNEKLFF.

V usage is TRBV7-6 and J usage is TRBJ2-3; TRBD2 matches 11 bases. This CDR3 has 14 amino acids. Per the germline V gene, CDR1 is SGHVS and CDR2 is FNYEAQ. J lost 5 bases, V lost 5 bases, and 3 bases had no gene match. The CDR3 bases are TGTGCCAGCAGCGCAACTAGCGGGGGAGATACGCAGTATTTT. Its protein is CASSATSGGDTQYF.

The table lists this clone with a few counts. The rearrangement links TRBV7-3 to TRBJ1-1; D ambiguous. Deletions cut 5 bases from V and 0 bases from J, with 13 bases between. Germline lookup yields CDR1 SGHTA and CDR2 FQGTGA. The CDR3 consists of 15 residues. The chain's CDR3 is CASSRVASMNTEAFF. CDR3 sequence (DNA): TGTGCCAGCAGCCGGGTGGCATCCATGAACACTGAAGCTTTCTTT.

The rearrangement uses TRBV28 and TRBJ2-1, with TRBD1 identical over 8 bases. The CDR3 covers 19 residues. Trimming at V came to 6 bases and at J to 0 bases, leaving 16 bases not matched to a gene. The germline gives CDR1 MDHEN, CDR2 SYDVKM. In nucleotides, the CDR3 is TGTGCCAGCAGCGAAACGACAGGGGACGGGGGTAGCTCCTACAATGAGCAGTTCTTC. This sequence encodes CASSETTGDGGSSYNEQFF.

The chain has TRBV4-1 and TRBJ1-1; D is unresolved. This CDR3 region has 15 residues. Germline values: CDR1 MGHRA, CDR2 YSYEKL. Trimming pared 0 bases from V and 6 bases from J, leaving 14 bases between. Written as DNA, the CDR3 is TGCGCCAGCAGCCAAGATAACAGTTTCCTCCCTGAAGCTTTCTTT. Residues: CASSQDNSFLPEAFF.

The rearrangement links TRBV20-1 to TRBJ1-1; D might be TRBD1 (5 bases). Germline V gene lookup returns CDR1 DFQATT and CDR2 SNEGSKA (reference sequence). Trimming pared 1 base from V and 10 bases from J, leaving 10 bases between. The CDR3 consists of 11 residues. CDR3 sequence: CSARAGYGAFF. CDR3 nucleotides: TGCAGTGCTAGAGCAGGGTATGGAGCTTTCTTT.

V usage is TRBV28 and J usage is TRBJ1-2; D is possibly TRBD1 (5 bases). CDR1 MDHEN and CDR2 SYDVKM come from the germline V gene. The CDR3 extends over 16 amino acids. Deletions cut 5 bases from V and 7 bases from J, with 23 bases between. The CDR3 is CASSPRLDTFLSGYTF. In DNA form, the CDR3 reads TGTGCCAGCAGTCCCAGGCTGGACACTTTTCTTTCTGGCTACACCTTC.

This chain connects TRBV15 to TRBJ1-1; no definite D call. V dropped 0 bases and J dropped 2 bases, with 10 bases sitting between them. Germline CDR1 is LNHNV and CDR2 is YYDKDF (reference sequence). The CDR3 consists of 15 residues. CDR3 in amino acids: CATSRDRGLNTEAFF. The DNA for the CDR3 is TGTGCCACCAGCAGAGACCGGGGTTTAAACACTGAAGCTTTCTTT. Combining the CDR3 with reference TRBV15 and TRBJ1-1 gives the whole variable domain DAMVIQNPRYQVTQFGKPVTLSCSQTLNHNVMYWYQQKSSQAPKLLFHYYDKDFNNEADTPDNFQSRRPNTSFCFLDIRSPGLGDTAMYLCATSRDRGLNTEAFFGQGTRLTVV.

V usage is TRBV4-3 and J usage is TRBJ1-1; D unclear. V lost 5 bases, J lost 0 bases, and 4 bases lay in between. Germline CDR1 LGHNA, CDR2 YSLEER. The CDR3 runs to 12 residues. DNA of the CDR3: TGCGCCAGCAGCGACATGAACACTGAAGCTTTCTTT. It yields the protein CASSDMNTEAFF.

The chain links TRBV7-9 to TRBJ2-2; tentatively, D is TRBD1 (5 bases). V was shortened by 5 bases and J by 2 bases, with 9 bases between the two germline ends. Germline V gene sequence: CDR1 SEHNR, CDR2 FQNEAQ (reference sequence). CDR3 length equals 14 residues. In DNA form, the CDR3 reads TGTGCCAGCAGCGAAGACAGTAACACCGGGGAGCTGTTTTTT. This sequence encodes CASSEDSNTGELFF. Filled out from reference TRBV7-9 and TRBJ2-2, the complete variable domain reads DTGVSQNPRHKITKRGQNVTFRCDPISEHNRLYWYRQTLGQGPEFLTYFQNEAQLEKSRLLSDRFSAERPKGSFSTLEIQRTEQGDSAMYLCASSEDSNTGELFFGEGSRLTVL.

The chain couples TRBV28 to TRBJ2-3; the match to TRBD2 covers 12 bases. The CDR3 runs to 19 residues. The V gene end was trimmed by 6 bases and the J gene end by 5 bases; junction bases not matched to a gene: 18. From germline, CDR1 is MDHEN and CDR2 SYDVKM. The CDR3 nucleotides read TGTGCCAGCAGCCCCATATTAATCCGACTAGCGGGAGATGGAGATACGCAGTATTTT. As protein: CASSPILIRLAGDGDTQYF.

This clone was detected once. J is TRBJ1-2 and V is TRBV7-2; 7 bases line up with TRBD1. V was clipped by 4 bases and J by 7 bases; unmatched bases: 6. CDR3 size: 13 residues. The germline gives CDR1 SGHTA, CDR2 FQGNSA. CDR3 in amino acids: CASSSQGSSGYTF. The CDR3 region has the DNA TGTGCCAGCAGCTCACAGGGGTCGAGTGGCTACACCTTC.

This rearrangement joins TRBV28 to TRBJ2-7; no clear D. The CDR3 is made up of 12 amino acids. Germline V lookup: CDR1 MDHEN, CDR2 SYDVKM. The V gene lost 8 bases and the J gene lost 4 bases, with 12 bases spanning the gap. CDR3 nucleotide sequence: TGTGCCAGCGGATTTGAATGGTACGAGCAGTACTTC. It is translated as CASGFEWYEQYF.

The CDR3, as DNA: TGTGCCAGCAGCTTAGGACCGGGAGCTTTTAGCAATCAGCCCCAGCATTTT. Translation: CASSLGPGAFSNQPQHF. The chain combines TRBV7-9 with TRBJ1-5; D call uncertain. CDR1 is SEHNR and CDR2 is FQNEAQ in the germline V gene (reference sequence). The CDR3 totals 17 residues. V lost 1 base to trimming and J lost 0 bases, with 13 bases between them.

The rearrangement uses TRBV27 and TRBJ2-7; D might be TRBD1 (6 bases). The length of the CDR3 is 16 residues. The germline CDR1 and CDR2 sequences are MNHEY and SMNVEV (reference sequence). Trimming took 3 bases from V and 2 from J, leaving 17 bases between them. The CDR3 bases are TGTGCCAGCAGTTTGGGTGGGGGCCAGATTCCCTACGAGCAGTACTTC. Protein product: CASSLGGGQIPYEQYF.

The sample holds a few counts of this clone. The V gene is TRBV19, the J gene TRBJ1-2; D call uncertain. Germline lookup yields CDR1 LNHDA and CDR2 SQIVND (reference sequence). V dropped 5 bases and J dropped 4 bases, with 17 bases sitting between them. CDR3 length: 15 residues. CDR3 DNA: TGTGCCAGTAGTCCCCAGACCGGCCTGGGCTATGGCTACACCTTC. It encodes CASSPQTGLGYGYTF.

The table lists this clone with a count of one. The J gene is TRBJ2-7, the V gene TRBV7-2; D gene ambiguous. Germline loops: CDR1 SGHTA, CDR2 FQGNSA. Deletions cut 1 base from V and 1 base from J, with 8 bases between. There are 14 residues in the CDR3. Here the CDR3 reads CASSLGRVSYEQYF. CDR3 sequence (DNA): TGTGCCAGCAGCTTAGGTCGGGTTTCCTACGAGCAGTACTTC.

In its sample, this clone is medium-sized. This chain joins TRBV5-4 and TRBJ2-1; 8 nucleotides match TRBD1. The CDR3 is 16 amino acids. In germline, CDR1 is SGHNT, CDR2 YYREEE (reference sequence). With V trimmed by 0 bases and J by 6 bases, 8 bases remained unmatched. The CDR3 DNA reads as TGTGCCAGCAGCTTGGTTGTTGGCGGGACAGGCAATGAGCAGTTCTTC. Encoded protein: CASSLVVGGTGNEQFF.

The rearrangement uses TRBV19 and TRBJ2-7; D may be TRBD2 (6 bases). The germline V and J ends were trimmed by 4 bases and 0 bases, with 7 bases remaining between them. The germline CDR1 and CDR2 sequences are LNHDA and SQIVND (reference sequence). The CDR3 is 13 residues long. CDR3 coding DNA: TGTGCCAGTAGTACTAGCGTCTCCTACGAGCAGTACTTC. It specifies CASSTSVSYEQYF.

The J gene is TRBJ2-3, the V gene TRBV29-1; no firm D call. This CDR3 contains 14 residues. Germline values: CDR1 SQVTM, CDR2 ANQGSEA. Trimming cost V 2 bases and J 4 bases, with 13 bases left between them. CDR3 in DNA: TGCAGCGTTGAACTTTTCTTGGATGCAGATACGCAGTATTTT. Its protein product is CSVELFLDADTQYF.